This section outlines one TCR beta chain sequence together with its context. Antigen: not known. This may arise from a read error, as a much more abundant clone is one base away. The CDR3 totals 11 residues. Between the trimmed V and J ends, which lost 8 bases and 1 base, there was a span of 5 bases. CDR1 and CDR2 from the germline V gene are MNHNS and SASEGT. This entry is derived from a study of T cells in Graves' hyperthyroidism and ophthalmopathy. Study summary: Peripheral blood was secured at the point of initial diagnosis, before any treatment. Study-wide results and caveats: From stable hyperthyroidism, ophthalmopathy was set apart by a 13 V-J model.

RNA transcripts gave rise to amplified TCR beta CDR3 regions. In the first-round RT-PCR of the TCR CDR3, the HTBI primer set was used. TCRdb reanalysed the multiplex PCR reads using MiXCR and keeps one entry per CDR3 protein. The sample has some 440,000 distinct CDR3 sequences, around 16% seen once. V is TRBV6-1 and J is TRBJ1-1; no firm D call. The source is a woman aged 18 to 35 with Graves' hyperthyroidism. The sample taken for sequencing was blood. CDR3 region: CASGENTEAFF. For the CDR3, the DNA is TGTGCCAGCGGGGAGAACACTGAAGCTTTCTTT.